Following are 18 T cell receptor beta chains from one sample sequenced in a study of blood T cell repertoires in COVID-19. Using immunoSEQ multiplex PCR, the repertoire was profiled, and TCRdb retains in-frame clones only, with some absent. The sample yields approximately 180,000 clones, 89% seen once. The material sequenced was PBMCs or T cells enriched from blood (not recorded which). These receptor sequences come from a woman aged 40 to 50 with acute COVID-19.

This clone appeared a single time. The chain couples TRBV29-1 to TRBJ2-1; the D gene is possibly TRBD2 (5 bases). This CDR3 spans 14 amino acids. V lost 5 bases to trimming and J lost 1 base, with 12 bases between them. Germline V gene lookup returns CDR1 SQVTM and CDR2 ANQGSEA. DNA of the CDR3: TGCAGCGTTCTTTCTAGGAGGTCCTACAATGAGCAGTTCTTC. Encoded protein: CSVLSRRSYNEQFF.

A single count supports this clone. The CDR3: CASRDSYGANVLTF. In DNA form, the CDR3 reads TGTGCCAGTCGGGATAGTTATGGGGCCAACGTCCTGACTTTC. V and J are TRBV9 and TRBJ2-6, with D possibly TRBD2 on 5 matching bases. V was shortened by 8 bases and J by 3 bases, with 12 bases between the two germline ends. Germline loops: CDR1 SGDLS, CDR2 YYNGEE. This CDR3 has 14 residues.

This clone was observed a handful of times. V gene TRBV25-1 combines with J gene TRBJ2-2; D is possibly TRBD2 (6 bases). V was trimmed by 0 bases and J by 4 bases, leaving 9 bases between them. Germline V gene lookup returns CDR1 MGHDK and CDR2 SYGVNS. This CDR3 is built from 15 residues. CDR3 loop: CASSEYDGGTGELFF. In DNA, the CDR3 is TGTGCCAGCAGTGAATATGACGGGGGCACCGGGGAGCTGTTTTTT. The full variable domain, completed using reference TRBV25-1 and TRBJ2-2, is EADIYQTPRYLVIGTGKKITLECSQTMGHDKMYWYQQDPGMELHLIHYSYGVNSTEKGDLSSESTVSRIRTEHFPLTLESARPSHTSQYLCASSEYDGGTGELFFGEGSRLTVL.

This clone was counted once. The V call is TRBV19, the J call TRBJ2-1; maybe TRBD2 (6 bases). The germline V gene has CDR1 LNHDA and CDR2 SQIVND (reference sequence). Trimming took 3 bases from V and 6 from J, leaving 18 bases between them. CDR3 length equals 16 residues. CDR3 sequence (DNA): TGTGCCAGTAGTATCGGTGGAGGGCCAATAGGCAATGAGCAGTTCTTC. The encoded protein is CASSIGGGPIGNEQFF. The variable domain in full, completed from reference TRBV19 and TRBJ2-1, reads DGGITQSPKYLFRKEGQNVTLSCEQNLNHDAMYWYRQDPGQGLRLIYYSQIVNDFQKGDIAEGYSVSREKKESFPLTVTSAQKNPTAFYLCASSIGGGPIGNEQFFGPGTRLTVL.

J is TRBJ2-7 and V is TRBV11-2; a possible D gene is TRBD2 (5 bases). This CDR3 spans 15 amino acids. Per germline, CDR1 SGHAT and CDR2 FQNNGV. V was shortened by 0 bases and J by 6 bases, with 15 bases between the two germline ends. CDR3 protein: CASSLDWTLLGEQYF. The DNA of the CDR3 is TGTGCCAGCAGCTTAGATTGGACTCTCCTGGGCGAGCAGTACTTC. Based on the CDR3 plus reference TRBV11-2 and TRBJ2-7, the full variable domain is EAGVAQSPRYKIIEKRQSVAFWCNPISGHATLYWYQQILGQGPKLLIQFQNNGVVDDSQLPKDRFSAERLKGVDSTLKIQPAKLEDSAVYLCASSLDWTLLGEQYFGPGTRLTVT.

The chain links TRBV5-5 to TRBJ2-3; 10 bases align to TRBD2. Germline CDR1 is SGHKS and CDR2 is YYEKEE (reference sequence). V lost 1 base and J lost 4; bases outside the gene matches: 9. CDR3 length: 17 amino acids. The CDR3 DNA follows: TGTGCCAGCAGCTTGTTGCCAGCGGGAGGGCCCGCAGATACGCAGTATTTT. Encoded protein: CASSLLPAGGPADTQYF.

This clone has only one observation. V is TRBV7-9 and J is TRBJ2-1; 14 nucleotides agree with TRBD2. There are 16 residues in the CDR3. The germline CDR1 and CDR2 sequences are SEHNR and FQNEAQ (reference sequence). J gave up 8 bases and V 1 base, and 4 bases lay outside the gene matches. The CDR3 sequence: CASSLGTSGGRDEQFF. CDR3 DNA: TGTGCCAGCAGCTTAGGGACTAGCGGGGGGCGGGATGAGCAGTTCTTC.

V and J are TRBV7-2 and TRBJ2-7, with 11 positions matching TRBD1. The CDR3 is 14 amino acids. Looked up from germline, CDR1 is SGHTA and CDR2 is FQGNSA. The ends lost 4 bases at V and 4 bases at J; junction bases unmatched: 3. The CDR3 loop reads CASSSDRGLYEQYF. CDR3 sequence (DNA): TGTGCCAGCAGCTCGGACAGGGGGCTATACGAGCAGTACTTC.

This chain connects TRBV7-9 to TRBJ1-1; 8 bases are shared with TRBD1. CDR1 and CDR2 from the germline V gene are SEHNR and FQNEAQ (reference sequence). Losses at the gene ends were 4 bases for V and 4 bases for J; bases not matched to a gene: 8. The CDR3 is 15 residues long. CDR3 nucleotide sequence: TGTGCCAGCAGCTCGCAGGGGGCCCGGCCCACTGAAGCTTTCTTT. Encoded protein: CASSSQGARPTEAFF.

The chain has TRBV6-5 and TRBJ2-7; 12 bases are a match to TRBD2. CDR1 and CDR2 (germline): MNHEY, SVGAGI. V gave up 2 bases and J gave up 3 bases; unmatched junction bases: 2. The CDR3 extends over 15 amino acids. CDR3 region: CASSYQGLAGYEQYF. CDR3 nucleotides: TGTGCCAGCAGTTACCAGGGACTAGCGGGCTACGAGCAGTACTTC.

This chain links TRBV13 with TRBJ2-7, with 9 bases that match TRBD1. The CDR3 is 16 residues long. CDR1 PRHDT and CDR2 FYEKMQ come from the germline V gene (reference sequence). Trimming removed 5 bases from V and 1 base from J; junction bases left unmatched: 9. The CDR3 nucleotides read TGTGCCAGCAGCAATACCCTGGGACAGGGTTCCTACGAGCAGTACTTC. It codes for CASSNTLGQGSYEQYF.

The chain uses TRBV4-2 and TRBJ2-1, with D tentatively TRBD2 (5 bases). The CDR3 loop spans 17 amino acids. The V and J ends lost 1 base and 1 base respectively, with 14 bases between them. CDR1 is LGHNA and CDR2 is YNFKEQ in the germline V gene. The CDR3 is CASSQADTAGSYNEQFF. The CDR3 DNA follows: TGTGCCAGCAGCCAAGCCGACACCGCGGGTTCCTACAATGAGCAGTTCTTC.

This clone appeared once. The CDR3 DNA reads TGTGCCAGCAGCTTGCCGGGGAGCGGAGAGACCCAGTACTTC. This encodes CASSLPGSGETQYF. The J gene is TRBJ2-5, the V gene TRBV5-6; perhaps TRBD2 as D (5 bases). Per the germline V gene, CDR1 is SGHDT and CDR2 is YYEEEE. This CDR3 is 14 amino acids long. V was shortened by 1 base and J by 4 bases, with 11 bases between the two germline ends. The entire variable domain, with the rest obtained from reference TRBV5-6 and TRBJ2-5, is as follows: DAGVTQSPTHLIKTRGQQVTLRCSPKSGHDTVSWYQQALGQGPQFIFQYYEEEERQRGNFPDRFSGHQFPNYSSELNVNALLLGDSALYLCASSLPGSGETQYFGPGTRLLVL.

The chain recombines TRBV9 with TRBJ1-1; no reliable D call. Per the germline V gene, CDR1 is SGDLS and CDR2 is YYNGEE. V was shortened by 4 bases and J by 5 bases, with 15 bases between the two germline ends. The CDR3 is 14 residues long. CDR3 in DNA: TGTGCCAGCAGCCCGGAAGAGGGAAGGACTGAAGCTTTCTTT. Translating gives CASSPEEGRTEAFF.

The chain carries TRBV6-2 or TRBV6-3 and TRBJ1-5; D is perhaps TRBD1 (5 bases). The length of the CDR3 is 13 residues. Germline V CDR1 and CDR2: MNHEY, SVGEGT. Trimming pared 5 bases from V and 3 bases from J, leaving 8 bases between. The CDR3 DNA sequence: TGTGCCAGCAGTGGCAGGGACAATCAGCCCCAGCATTTT. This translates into CASSGRDNQPQHF.

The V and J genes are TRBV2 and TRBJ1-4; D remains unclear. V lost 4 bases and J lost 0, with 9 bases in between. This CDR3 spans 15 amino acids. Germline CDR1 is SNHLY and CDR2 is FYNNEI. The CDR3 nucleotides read TGTGCCAGCAGTGGCGGGCCTGCAACTAATGAAAAACTGTTTTTT. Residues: CASSGGPATNEKLFF.

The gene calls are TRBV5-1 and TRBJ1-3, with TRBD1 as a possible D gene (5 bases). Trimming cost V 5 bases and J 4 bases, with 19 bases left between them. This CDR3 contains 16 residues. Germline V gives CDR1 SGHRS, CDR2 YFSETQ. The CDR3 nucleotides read TGCGCCAGCAGGTCCACGGACGGGGGGACCGGAAACACCATATATTTT. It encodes CASRSTDGGTGNTIYF.

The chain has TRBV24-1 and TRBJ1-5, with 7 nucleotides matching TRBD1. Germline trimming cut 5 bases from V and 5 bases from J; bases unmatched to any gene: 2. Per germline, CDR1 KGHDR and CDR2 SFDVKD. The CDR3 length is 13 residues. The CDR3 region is CATSGDRYQPQHF. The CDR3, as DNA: TGTGCCACCAGTGGGGACAGATATCAGCCCCAGCATTTT.